This entry is about one T cell receptor beta chain. The antigen remains undetermined. The junction differs from germline at one of its ends, possibly a read error. This CDR3 comprises 16 residues. Germline loops: CDR1 MNHEY, CDR2 SVGAGI. This sample is drawn from a study of post-analysis software for immune sequencing data. Study information: The study covered relapsing-remitting, secondary progressive and progressive-relapsing courses of multiple sclerosis.

Study outcomes and limitations: Elevated frequency relative to controls characterized roughly five TRBV segments in patients, TRBV5-6, TRBV5-1 and TRBV20-1 among them. F measure grouped same-batch samples tightly together. A significant reduction in normalized Chao1 diversity was observed in multiple sclerosis patients versus controls.

Unique molecular identifiers were carried by the TCR beta cDNA libraries. Starting from around 1 to 10 million T cells, the study yielded approximately 460,000 cDNA molecules. Each CDR3 protein gets one entry after TCRdb re-called the PCR reads with MiXCR. The table has a few hundred thousand distinct CDR3 sequences, around a third seen once; the top ten hold roughly an eighth. The sequencing sample was made of blood. The gene calls are TRBV6-5 and TRBJ1-1; a possible D gene is TRBD1 (5 bases). This clonotype was sampled from a girl aged 10 to 17 with multiple sclerosis. This chain's CDR3 is CASSYSRGSRYTEAFF. The CDR3, as DNA: TGTGCCAGTAGTTACTCACGGGGGTCAAGATACACTGAAGCTTTCTTT.